Below are 16 T cell receptor beta chains sequenced from a single sample in a study of blood T cell repertoires in COVID-19. Clones were sequenced by immunoSEQ multiplex PCR, and TCRdb holds only the in-frame ones, with some missing. The table shows around 150,000 clones, with 60% to 80% occurring only once. Material for sequencing was peripheral blood. Every receptor here comes from a man between 65 and 85 years old with acute or convalescent COVID-19.

The V and J genes are TRBV28 and TRBJ2-1; 7 bases align to TRBD1. V lost 3 bases, J lost 6 bases, and 8 bases stayed unmatched. The CDR3 totals 15 residues. Looked up from germline, CDR1 is MDHEN and CDR2 is SYDVKM. The CDR3 DNA sequence: TGTGCCAGCAGTTTTACGACAGGGCGCGGCAATGAGCAGTTCTTC. This translates into CASSFTTGRGNEQFF.

The chain links TRBV7-9 to TRBJ2-7; D is undetermined. This CDR3 spans 14 amino acids. V lost 2 bases and J 2 bases, leaving 10 bases between the germline ends. Germline CDR1 SEHNR, CDR2 FQNEAQ (reference sequence). CDR3 sequence: CASSLSGTTYEQYF. The CDR3 DNA reads as TGTGCCAGCAGCTTATCAGGAACCACCTACGAGCAGTACTTC.

The V and J genes are TRBV30 and TRBJ1-3, with D uncertain. Germline V CDR1 and CDR2: GTSNPN, SVGIG (reference sequence). This CDR3 is built from 13 residues. Trimming pared 3 bases from V and 7 bases from J, leaving 13 bases between. The CDR3 DNA sequence: TGTGCCTGGAGGCCATCCGGCGGTAACACCATATATTTT. Amino acid sequence: CAWRPSGGNTIYF.

The V gene is TRBV29-1, the J gene TRBJ1-5; no clear D gene. The CDR3 extends over 12 amino acids. Trimming removed 6 bases at V and 4 bases at J, with 10 bases between. Germline lookup yields CDR1 SQVTM and CDR2 ANQGSEA. CDR3 sequence (DNA): TGCAGCGTCCAAGAACAGAATCAGCCCCAGCATTTT. This gives the protein CSVQEQNQPQHF.

The CDR3: CASRNIPGQETQYF. For the CDR3, the DNA is TGTGCCAGCAGAAATATTCCGGGCCAAGAGACCCAGTACTTC. V usage is TRBV28 and J usage is TRBJ2-5, with unresolved D. The CDR3 length is 14 residues. V was trimmed by 6 bases and J by 1 base, leaving 12 bases between them. Germline-derived CDR1 and CDR2 are MDHEN and SYDVKM.

The table lists this clone with a few counts. This CDR3 is also generated by other DNA sequences in the sample. The chain joins TRBV12-3 or TRBV12-4 to TRBJ1-1, with D hard to call. V lost 2 bases and J 3 bases, leaving 4 bases between the germline ends. This CDR3 spans 12 amino acids. The CDR3 reads CASSLSYTEAFF. CDR3 in DNA: TGTGCCAGCAGTTTATCGTACACTGAAGCTTTCTTT.

This sequence joins TRBV19 and TRBJ1-2; 7 bases match TRBD1. CDR1 LNHDA and CDR2 SQIVND come from the germline V gene (reference sequence). The CDR3 has 14 residues. V dropped 5 bases and J dropped 3; count of bases not matched to a gene: 6. The CDR3, as DNA: TGTGCCAGTAGTTCAGGCGGACAGGACTATGGCTACACCTTC. This encodes CASSSGGQDYGYTF.

In its sample, this clone was seen a few times. The CDR3 loop is CASSVQGEETQYF. The CDR3 coding sequence is TGCGCCAGCAGTGTCCAGGGGGAAGAGACCCAGTACTTC. The genes are TRBV10-1 and TRBJ2-5; TRBD1 matches at 7 bases. Trimming cost V 4 bases and J 3 bases; bases outside gene matches: 2. The CDR3 spans 13 residues. Germline V lookup: CDR1 WNHNN, CDR2 SYGVQD (reference sequence).

The rearrangement joins TRBV7-2 to TRBJ2-7; D perhaps matches TRBD2 (6 bases). Per germline, CDR1 SGHTA and CDR2 FQGNSA. Between the trimmed V and J ends, which lost 5 bases and 0 bases, there was a span of 17 bases. CDR3 size: 16 residues. The CDR3 loop is CASSINSGLRSYEQYF. The CDR3 DNA reads as TGTGCCAGCAGCATTAACTCGGGACTTCGCTCCTACGAGCAGTACTTC.

The V gene is TRBV6-4, the J gene TRBJ2-5; TRBD1 might be the D (6 bases). Germline CDR1 is MRHNA and CDR2 is SNTAGT. Trimming cost V 7 bases and J 0 bases, with 15 bases left between them. The CDR3 has 15 amino acids. The CDR3 loop reads CASNSGTKYQETQYF. CDR3 DNA: TGTGCCAGCAACTCCGGGACAAAGTACCAAGAGACCCAGTACTTC.

The chain employs TRBV18 and TRBJ2-5; possibly TRBD1 for D (5 bases). V lost 0 bases and J lost 5, with 10 bases in between. The CDR3 runs 14 residues. The germline CDR1 and CDR2 sequences are KGHSH and LQKENI. The CDR3 DNA reads TGTGCCAGCTCACCACCGGCAGGGTGGGAGACCCAGTACTTC. Its translation is CASSPPAGWETQYF. Together with reference TRBV18 and TRBJ2-5, the CDR3 gives the full variable domain: NAGVMQNPRHLVRRRGQEARLRCSPMKGHSHVYWYRQLPEEGLKFMVYLQKENIIDESGMPKERFSAEFPKEGPSILRIQQVVRGDSAAYFCASSPPAGWETQYFGPGTRLLVL.

The chain uses TRBV19 and TRBJ1-5; 8 bases align to TRBD1. The CDR3 sequence is 13 residues long. The V and J ends lost 6 bases and 7 bases, in that order; junction bases with no gene match: 5. Looked up from germline, CDR1 is LNHDA and CDR2 is SQIVND (reference sequence). The CDR3 region has the DNA TGTGCCAGTAGAAGGGACAGGTCGCAGCCCCAGCATTTT. Its protein is CASRRDRSQPQHF.

The rearrangement links TRBV27 to TRBJ1-2, with D unresolved. Germline CDR1 MNHEY, CDR2 SMNVEV (reference sequence). This CDR3 spans 13 amino acids. Trimming shortened V by 5 bases and J by 4 bases, and 11 bases separated the two germline ends. CDR3 DNA sequence: TGTGCCAGCAGTCTGAGCGCGGGCTATGGCTACACCTTC. Amino acids: CASSLSAGYGYTF.

The chain combines TRBV19 with TRBJ2-3, with 7 bases matching TRBD2. The ends lost 5 bases at V and 4 bases at J; junction bases unmatched: 3. Germline-derived CDR1 and CDR2 are LNHDA and SQIVND (reference sequence). The CDR3 loop spans 13 amino acids. In DNA, the CDR3 is TGTGCCAGTAGTGTCGGACTAGCAGATACGCAGTATTTT. Translation: CASSVGLADTQYF.

The chain combines TRBV9 with TRBJ1-2, with a possible D match to TRBD1 (5 bases). V was clipped by 4 bases and J by 3 bases, with 22 bases between them. The CDR3 extends over 17 amino acids. Germline CDR1 is SGDLS and CDR2 is YYNGEE. The CDR3 loop reads CASSFLPGGVQDYGYTF. In DNA form, the CDR3 reads TGTGCCAGCAGCTTCCTCCCTGGGGGGGTTCAGGACTATGGCTACACCTTC.

The chain employs TRBV6-5 and TRBJ2-7; the D is unclear. Germline values: CDR1 MNHEY, CDR2 SVGAGI. V was clipped by 7 bases and J by 5 bases, with 9 bases between them. The CDR3 is 11 residues long. CDR3 in DNA: TGTGCCAGCAAAACAGCTCACGAGCAGTACTTC. Amino acids: CASKTAHEQYF.